This T cell receptor (beta chain) was recorded in a study of Ad26.COV2.S vaccination and SARS-CoV-2 variants. Indicated treatment: roughly 20 received Ad26.COV2.S at low or high dose, single or two shots; several received placebo; per-sample allocation not given. Sampling happened 63 days after the first vaccine or placebo injection. An Ad26 vector carrying the Wuhan-strain SARS-CoV-2 spike served as the vaccine. The V and J ends lost 0 bases and 1 base respectively, with 4 bases between them. In germline, CDR1 is SGHDT, CDR2 YYEEEE. The CDR3 covers 13 residues. On this clone: The sample has other DNA sequences that encode this CDR3 too.

Some clones are missing from TCRdb's copy, which holds only in-frame ones; the method was immunoSEQ multiplex PCR. The data show around 340,000 clones, approximately 90% seen once. This TCR derives from a person aged 18-65 years who received the Ad26.COV2.S COVID-19 vaccine or a placebo. The material was peripheral blood, obtained in a trial of Ad26.COV2.S vaccine versus placebo. This chain links TRBV5-6 with TRBJ1-2, with D hard to call. The CDR3 is CASSLGGNYGYTF. The CDR3 nucleotides are TGTGCCAGCAGCTTGGGGGGTAACTATGGCTACACCTTC.